This TCR beta chain was profiled in a study of blood T cell repertoires in COVID-19. V was trimmed by 2 bases and J by 6 bases, leaving 13 bases between them. The V gene's germline CDR1 is SEHNR and CDR2 FQNEAQ (reference sequence). The CDR3 runs to 14 residues. This clone was seen just once. Some clones are missing from TCRdb's copy, which holds only in-frame ones; the method was immunoSEQ multiplex PCR. The sample has under 200,000 clones, approximately 89% seen once. The chain uses TRBV7-9 and TRBJ1-2, with unresolved D. The receptor was derived from a woman between 18 and 29 years old who had recovered from COVID-19. Material: PBMCs or T cells enriched from blood (not recorded which). CDR3 sequence: CASSLRSPTDGYTF. Here the CDR3 DNA reads TGTGCCAGCAGCTTAAGGAGTCCCACCGATGGCTACACCTTC.